This T cell receptor beta chain was sequenced in a study of Tregs in tolerant kidney transplant recipients. A remark on this clone: As yet, its antigen is unknown.

Sequencing was performed with immunoSEQ multiplex PCR; in TCRdb, only in-frame clones are kept and a portion is missing. The sample lists 15,000 to 20,000 clones; 61% were seen once. The germline V gene encodes CDR1 PRHDT and CDR2 FYEKMQ (reference sequence). Germline trimming cut 5 bases from V and 6 bases from J; bases unmatched to any gene: 7. This CDR3 has 16 amino acids. The sequence was obtained from a human donor in good health. Sequencing was done on a sample of Tregs from blood cultured with allogeneic cells. The V gene is TRBV13, the J gene TRBJ2-1; 13 positions agree with TRBD2. CDR3 nucleotides: TGTGCCAGCAGCCAAGGACTAGCGGGAGTTCGCAATGAGCAGTTCTTC. Protein sequence: CASSQGLAGVRNEQFF. Full variable domain (remainder filled in from reference TRBV13 and TRBJ2-1): AAGVIQSPRHLIKEKRETATLKCYPIPRHDTVYWYQQGPGQDPQFLISFYEKMQSDKGSIPDRFSAQQFSDYHSELNMSSLELGDSALYFCASSQGLAGVRNEQFFGPGTRLTVL.